This TCR beta chain was identified during a study of T cell responses to AZD1222 COVID-19 vaccine. Regarding this clone: Its cognate antigen is unknown.

Study-wide findings and caveats: Clonal diversity may have been underestimated, and the donors were mostly white British, with more females than males.

The assay was immunoSEQ multiplex PCR, and TCRdb's table has in-frame clones only and misses some. Of some 120,000 clones in the sample, around 90% were seen once. This receptor was identified in an adult in good health. The sequencing used peripheral blood, collected on day 0 of AZD1222 vaccination.

For the CDR3, the DNA is TGTGCCACCCAGCAGGGAGCTTATAATTCACCCCTCCACTTT. Its protein is CATQQGAYNSPLHF. The chain links TRBV10-3 to TRBJ1-6; D possibly corresponds to TRBD1 (5 bases). CDR3 size: 14 residues. Trimming pared 10 bases from V and 4 bases from J, leaving 14 bases between. Germline CDR1 and CDR2: ENHRY and SYGVKD.